A single sample gave rise to the 10 T cell receptor beta chains below, sequenced in a study of blood T cell repertoires in COVID-19. The assay was immunoSEQ multiplex PCR, and TCRdb's table has in-frame clones only and misses some. The sample gives around 130,000 clones, about four fifths of which show up once; approximately 16% is in the top ten. Sequencing was carried out using peripheral blood. The source of these receptors is a man aged 55 to 70 with active or convalescent COVID-19.

This chain uses TRBV2 with TRBJ2-1, with TRBD2 matching over 7 bases. The CDR3 extends over 16 amino acids. With 4 bases clipped from V and 0 bases from J, the junction kept 6 bases outside the gene matches. Germline V gives CDR1 SNHLY, CDR2 FYNNEI. Here the CDR3 DNA reads TGTGCCAGCAGTGGCCGACCGGGAGGCTCCTACAATGAGCAGTTCTTC. Protein sequence: CASSGRPGGSYNEQFF.

This chain joins TRBV11-2 and TRBJ1-2; tentatively, D is TRBD1 (5 bases). Trimming removed 1 base at V and 5 bases at J, with 11 bases between. Germline-derived CDR1 and CDR2 are SGHAT and FQNNGV. The CDR3 has 14 amino acids. This CDR3 is CASSLGAGKYGYTF. CDR3 in DNA: TGTGCCAGCAGCTTAGGGGCAGGGAAGTATGGCTACACCTTC.

V gene TRBV7-2 combines with J gene TRBJ2-3; unclear D gene. Germline lookup yields CDR1 SGHTA and CDR2 FQGNSA. Trimming pared 2 bases from V and 3 bases from J, leaving 9 bases between. CDR3 size: 14 residues. CDR3 sequence reads: CASSLPQRTDTQYF. CDR3 sequence (DNA): TGTGCCAGCAGCTTACCACAGAGAACAGATACGCAGTATTTT.

This clone was found a few times. The chain is built from TRBV11-2 and TRBJ2-3; 12 nucleotides match TRBD2. CDR1 and CDR2 from the germline V gene are SGHAT and FQNNGV. This CDR3 region has 17 residues. Trimming removed 5 bases from V and 2 bases from J; junction bases left unmatched: 8. CDR3 in amino acids: CASSLGLAGTNTDTQYF. Written as DNA, the CDR3 is TGTGCCAGCAGCCTCGGACTAGCGGGGACCAACACAGATACGCAGTATTTT.

The chain combines TRBV27 with TRBJ2-6; D is uncertain. This CDR3 is built from 13 residues. Germline lookup yields CDR1 MNHEY and CDR2 SMNVEV (reference sequence). Between the trimmed V and J ends, which lost 7 bases and 4 bases, there was a span of 8 bases. The CDR3 coding sequence is TGTGCCAGCACCTCCCGGGGGGCCAACGTCCTGACTTTC. This codes for CASTSRGANVLTF.

The V call is TRBV18, the J call TRBJ1-5; TRBD1 is a possible D gene (5 bases). V was shortened by 4 bases and J by 0 bases, with 16 bases between the two germline ends. This CDR3 has 17 residues. Per the germline V gene, CDR1 is KGHSH and CDR2 is LQKENI. The CDR3 DNA reads as TGTGCCAGCTCACAGGTGGTTCCAGGGCATAGCAATCAGCCCCAGCATTTT. Amino acids: CASSQVVPGHSNQPQHF. Using reference TRBV18 and TRBJ1-5 for the parts outside the CDR3, the full variable domain is NAGVMQNPRHLVRRRGQEARLRCSPMKGHSHVYWYRQLPEEGLKFMVYLQKENIIDESGMPKERFSAEFPKEGPSILRIQQVVRGDSAAYFCASSQVVPGHSNQPQHFGDGTRLSIL.

This chain joins TRBV6-5 and TRBJ2-7; TRBD2 is a possible D gene (5 bases). V was shortened by 8 bases and J by 3 bases, with 14 bases between the two germline ends. Germline V CDR1 and CDR2: MNHEY, SVGAGI. The length of the CDR3 is 13 residues. The CDR3 region is CASRSGSIYEQYF. CDR3 bases: TGTGCCAGCCGATCGGGATCCATCTACGAGCAGTACTTC.

The chain recombines TRBV7-9 with TRBJ1-3; 7 positions agree with TRBD1. Germline CDR1 SEHNR, CDR2 FQNEAQ (reference sequence). CDR3 length: 16 amino acids. The V gene end was trimmed by 5 bases and the J gene end by 4 bases; junction bases not matched to a gene: 11. CDR3 region: CASSSDRVLTGNTIYF. The CDR3 DNA reads as TGTGCCAGCAGCAGTGACAGGGTCTTAACCGGAAACACCATATATTTT.

The chain is built from TRBV5-4 and TRBJ1-3; 8 nucleotides match TRBD1. The ends lost 4 bases at V and 2 bases at J; junction bases unmatched: 8. CDR3 length: 16 residues. CDR1 is SGHNT and CDR2 is YYREEE in the germline V gene (reference sequence). Here the CDR3 reads CASSRTTGGPGNTIYF. CDR3 nucleotides: TGTGCCAGCAGCCGAACTACAGGGGGACCTGGAAACACCATATATTTT.

The gene calls are TRBV28 and TRBJ2-7; D may be TRBD1 (6 bases). Germline lookup yields CDR1 MDHEN and CDR2 SYDVKM. Trimming took 3 bases from V and 7 from J, leaving 13 bases between them. The CDR3 runs 13 residues. The CDR3: CASSFRGFGEQYF. CDR3 DNA: TGTGCCAGCAGTTTCAGGGGATTCGGGGAGCAGTACTTC.